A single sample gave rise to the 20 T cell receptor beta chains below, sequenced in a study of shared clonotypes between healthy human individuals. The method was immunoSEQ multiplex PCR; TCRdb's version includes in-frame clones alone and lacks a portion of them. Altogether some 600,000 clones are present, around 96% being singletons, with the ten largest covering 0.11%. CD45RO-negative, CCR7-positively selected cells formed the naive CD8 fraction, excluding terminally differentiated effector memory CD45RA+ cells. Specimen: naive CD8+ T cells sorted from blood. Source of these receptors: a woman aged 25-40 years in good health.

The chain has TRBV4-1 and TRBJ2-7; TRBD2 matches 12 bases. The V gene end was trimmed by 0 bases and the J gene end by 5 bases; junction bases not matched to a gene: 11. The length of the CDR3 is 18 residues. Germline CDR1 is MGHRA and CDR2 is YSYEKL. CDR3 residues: CASSQDSLAGGPGNEQYF. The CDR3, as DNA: TGCGCCAGCAGCCAAGATAGCCTAGCGGGAGGGCCGGGAAACGAGCAGTACTTC.

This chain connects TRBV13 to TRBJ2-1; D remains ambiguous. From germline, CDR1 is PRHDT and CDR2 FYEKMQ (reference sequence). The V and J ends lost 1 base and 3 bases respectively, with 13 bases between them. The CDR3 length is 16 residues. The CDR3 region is CASSLDRSAYYNEQFF. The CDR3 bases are TGTGCCAGCAGCTTAGATCGTTCGGCCTACTACAATGAGCAGTTCTTC.

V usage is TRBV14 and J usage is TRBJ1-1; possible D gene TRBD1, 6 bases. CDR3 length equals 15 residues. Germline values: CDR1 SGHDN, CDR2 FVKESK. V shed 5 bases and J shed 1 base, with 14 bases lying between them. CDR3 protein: CASSNRKGGNTEAFF. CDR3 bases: TGTGCCAGCAGCAACCGGAAAGGGGGGAACACTGAAGCTTTCTTT.

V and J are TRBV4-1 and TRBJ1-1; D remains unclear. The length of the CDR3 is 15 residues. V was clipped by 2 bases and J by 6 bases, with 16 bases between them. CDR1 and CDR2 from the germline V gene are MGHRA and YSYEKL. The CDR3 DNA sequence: TGCGCCAGCAGCCAACCTTGGAAAACTGAGCCTGAAGCTTTCTTT. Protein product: CASSQPWKTEPEAFF.

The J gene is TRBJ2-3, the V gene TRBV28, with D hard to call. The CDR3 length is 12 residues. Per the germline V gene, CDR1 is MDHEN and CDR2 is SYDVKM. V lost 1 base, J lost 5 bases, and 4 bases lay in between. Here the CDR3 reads CASSLSGDTQYF. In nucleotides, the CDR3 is TGTGCCAGCAGTTTATCAGGAGATACGCAGTATTTT.

For the CDR3, the DNA is TGTGCCAGCAGTTTTCCTGGGGCTGGGAACACTGAAGCTTTCTTT. It specifies CASSFPGAGNTEAFF. The rearrangement links TRBV28 to TRBJ1-1; D perhaps matches TRBD1 (5 bases). Germline V gene lookup returns CDR1 MDHEN and CDR2 SYDVKM. V dropped 3 bases and J dropped 1 base, with 12 bases sitting between them. CDR3 length: 15 amino acids. The full variable domain, in which reference TRBV28 and TRBJ1-1 provide the parts outside the CDR3, is DVKVTQSSRYLVKRTGEKVFLECVQDMDHENMFWYRQDPGLGLRLIYFSYDVKMKEKGDIPEGYSVSREKKERFSLILESASTNQTSMYLCASSFPGAGNTEAFFGQGTRLTVV.

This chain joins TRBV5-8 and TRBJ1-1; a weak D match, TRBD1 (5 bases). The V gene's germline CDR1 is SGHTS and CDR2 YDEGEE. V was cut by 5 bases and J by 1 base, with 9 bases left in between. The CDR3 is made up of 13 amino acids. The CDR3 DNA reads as TGTGCCAGCAGTTGGGGGGAGAACACTGAAGCTTTCTTT. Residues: CASSWGENTEAFF.

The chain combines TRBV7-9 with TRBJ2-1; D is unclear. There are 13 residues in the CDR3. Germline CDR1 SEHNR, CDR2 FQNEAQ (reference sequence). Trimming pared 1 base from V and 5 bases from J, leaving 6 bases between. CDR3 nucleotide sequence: TGTGCCAGCAGCTTAGGCATCAACAATGAGCAGTTCTTC. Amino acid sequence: CASSLGINNEQFF.

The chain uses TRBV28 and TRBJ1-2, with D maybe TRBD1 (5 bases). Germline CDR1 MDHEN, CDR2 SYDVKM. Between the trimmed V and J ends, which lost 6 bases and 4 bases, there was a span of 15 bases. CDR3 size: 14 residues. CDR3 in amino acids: CASSSSGQSYGYTF. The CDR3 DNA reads TGTGCCAGCAGCTCGAGTGGACAATCCTATGGCTACACCTTC.

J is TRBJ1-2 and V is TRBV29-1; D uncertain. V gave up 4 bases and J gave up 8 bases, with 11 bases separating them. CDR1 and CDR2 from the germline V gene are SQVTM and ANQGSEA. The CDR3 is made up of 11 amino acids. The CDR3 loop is CSVVRREGYTF. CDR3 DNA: TGCAGCGTTGTACGGCGGGAAGGCTACACCTTC.

The CDR3 region is CASSVYSKSQETQYF. The CDR3 DNA is TGTGCCAGCAGCGTCTACAGCAAATCCCAAGAGACCCAGTACTTC. V gene TRBV9 combines with J gene TRBJ2-5; no clear D gene. Between the trimmed V and J ends, which lost 2 bases and 1 base, there was a span of 12 bases. The CDR3 is 15 amino acids. Germline V gene sequence: CDR1 SGDLS, CDR2 YYNGEE.

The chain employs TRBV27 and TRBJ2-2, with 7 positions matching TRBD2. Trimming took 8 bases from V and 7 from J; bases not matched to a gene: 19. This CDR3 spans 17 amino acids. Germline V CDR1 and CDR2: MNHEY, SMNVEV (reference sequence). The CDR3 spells CASLAWASGLLGGELFF. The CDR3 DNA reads TGTGCCAGCTTGGCTTGGGCTAGCGGACTCCTCGGCGGGGAGCTGTTTTTT.

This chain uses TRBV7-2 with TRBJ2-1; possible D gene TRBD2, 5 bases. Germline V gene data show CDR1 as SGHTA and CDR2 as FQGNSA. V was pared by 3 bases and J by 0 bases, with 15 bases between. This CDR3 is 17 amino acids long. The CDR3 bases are TGTGCCAGCAGCTTGGAGGCAGCGGTAAGCTCCTACAATGAGCAGTTCTTC. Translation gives CASSLEAAVSSYNEQFF.

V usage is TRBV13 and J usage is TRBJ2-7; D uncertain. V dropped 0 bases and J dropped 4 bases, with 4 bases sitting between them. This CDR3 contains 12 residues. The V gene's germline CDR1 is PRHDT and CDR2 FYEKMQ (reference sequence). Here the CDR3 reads CASSLGEYEQYF. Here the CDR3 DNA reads TGTGCCAGCAGCTTAGGCGAGTACGAGCAGTACTTC.

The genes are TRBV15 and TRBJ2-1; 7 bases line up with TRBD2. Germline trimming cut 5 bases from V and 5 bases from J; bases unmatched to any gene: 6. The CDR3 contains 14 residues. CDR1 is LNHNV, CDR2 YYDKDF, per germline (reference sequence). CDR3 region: CATSWGGGNNEQFF. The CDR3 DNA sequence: TGTGCCACCAGCTGGGGCGGGGGAAACAATGAGCAGTTCTTC.

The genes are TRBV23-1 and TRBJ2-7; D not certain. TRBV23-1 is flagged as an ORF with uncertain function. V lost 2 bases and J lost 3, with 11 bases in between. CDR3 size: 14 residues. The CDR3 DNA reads TGCGCCAGCAGTCAACCTCCACCCAGCTACGAGCAGTACTTC. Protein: CASSQPPPSYEQYF.

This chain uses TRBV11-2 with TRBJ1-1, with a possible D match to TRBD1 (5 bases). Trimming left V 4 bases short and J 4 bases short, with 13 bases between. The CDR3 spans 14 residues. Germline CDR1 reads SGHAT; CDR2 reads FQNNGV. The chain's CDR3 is CASSSGTLLTEAFF. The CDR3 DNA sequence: TGTGCCAGCAGCTCAGGGACTCTGCTCACTGAAGCTTTCTTT.

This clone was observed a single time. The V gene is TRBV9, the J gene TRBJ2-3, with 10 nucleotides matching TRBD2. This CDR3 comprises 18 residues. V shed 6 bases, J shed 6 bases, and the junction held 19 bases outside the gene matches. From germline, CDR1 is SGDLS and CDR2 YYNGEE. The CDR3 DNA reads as TGTGCCAGCACCCCCCGGACACTCCCGGGACTAGCGACGGATACGCAGTATTTT. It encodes CASTPRTLPGLATDTQYF.

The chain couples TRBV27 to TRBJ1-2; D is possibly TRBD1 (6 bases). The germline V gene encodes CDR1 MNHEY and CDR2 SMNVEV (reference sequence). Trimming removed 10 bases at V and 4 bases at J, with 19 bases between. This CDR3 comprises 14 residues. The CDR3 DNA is TGTGCCACCGGTGGGGTTGGGGGGGCCTATGGCTACACCTTC. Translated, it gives CATGGVGGAYGYTF.

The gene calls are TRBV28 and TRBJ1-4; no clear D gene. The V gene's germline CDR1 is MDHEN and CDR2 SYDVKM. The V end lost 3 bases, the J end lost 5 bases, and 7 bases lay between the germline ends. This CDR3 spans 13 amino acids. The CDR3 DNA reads TGTGCCAGCAGTTTTCGGTTCAATGAAAAACTGTTTTTT. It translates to CASSFRFNEKLFF.